The next 3 T cell receptor beta chains were all read from a single sample in a study of cytomegalovirus exposure and HLA in healthy donors (dated by TCRdb to the late 2010s). The library was produced with the immunoSEQ multiplex PCR assay. For the multiplex PCR, a mixture combining 60 forward primers for TCR Vbeta segments and 13 reverse primers for TCR Jbeta segments was used. TCRdb limited this immuneACCESS table to in-frame rearrangements with V and J called. A share of clones is missing; checked studies link under half to unresolved V genes, and the rest is unexplained. The sample table shows approximately 110,000 clones, and under 85% are seen once. Approximately 2% of the sample is taken by the ten largest. Input material: PBMCs. These receptors were collected from a man aged 30 to 39 in good health and CMV-seronegative.

The table lists this clone with a few counts. J is TRBJ2-5 and V is TRBV30; perhaps TRBD2 as D (6 bases). This CDR3 is built from 13 residues. Between the trimmed V and J ends, which lost 0 bases and 5 bases, there was a span of 10 bases. Germline V gene data show CDR1 as GTSNPN and CDR2 as SVGIG (reference sequence). The CDR3 region is CAWSVQLAETQYF. DNA for the CDR3: TGTGCCTGGAGTGTACAACTAGCTGAGACCCAGTACTTC.

The chain is built from TRBV30 and TRBJ2-3; 10 bases fit TRBD1. The length of the CDR3 is 18 residues. CDR1 GTSNPN and CDR2 SVGIG come from the germline V gene (reference sequence). V gave up 0 bases and J gave up 1 base; unmatched junction bases: 10. CDR3 DNA: TGTGCCTGGAGTGTCTCCCCTGCCGGGACAGGGGGCACAGATACGCAGTATTTT. Amino acids: CAWSVSPAGTGGTDTQYF.

CDR3 sequence (DNA): TGTGCCAGCAGCTCCGAGCGGGGGGGGGACAATGAGCAGTTCTTC. Translated: CASSSERGGDNEQFF. The rearrangement uses TRBV7-8 and TRBJ2-1, with TRBD2 identical over 10 bases. The CDR3 runs 15 residues. J lost 5 bases, V lost 4 bases, and 5 bases had no gene match. The germline V gene has CDR1 SGHVS and CDR2 FQNEAQ.